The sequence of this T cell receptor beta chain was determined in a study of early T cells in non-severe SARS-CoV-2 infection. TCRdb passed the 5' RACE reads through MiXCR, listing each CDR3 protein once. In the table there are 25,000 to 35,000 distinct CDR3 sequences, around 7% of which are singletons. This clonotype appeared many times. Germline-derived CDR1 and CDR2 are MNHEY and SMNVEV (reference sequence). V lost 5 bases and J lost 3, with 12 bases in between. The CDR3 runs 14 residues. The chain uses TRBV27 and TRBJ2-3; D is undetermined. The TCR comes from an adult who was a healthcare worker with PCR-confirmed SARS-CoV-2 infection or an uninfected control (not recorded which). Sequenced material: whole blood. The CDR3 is CASSRTGPTDTQYF. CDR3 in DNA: TGTGCCAGCAGTCGAACCGGGCCGACAGATACGCAGTATTTT.